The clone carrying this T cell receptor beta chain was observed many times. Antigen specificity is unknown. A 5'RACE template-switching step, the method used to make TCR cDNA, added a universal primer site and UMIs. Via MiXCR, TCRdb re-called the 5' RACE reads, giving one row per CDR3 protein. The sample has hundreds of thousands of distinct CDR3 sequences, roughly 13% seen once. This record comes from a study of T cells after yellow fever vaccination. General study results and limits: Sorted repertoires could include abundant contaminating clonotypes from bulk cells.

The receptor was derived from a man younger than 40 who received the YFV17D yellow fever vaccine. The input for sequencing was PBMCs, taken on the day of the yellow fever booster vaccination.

CDR3: CASSLSGGTYNEQFF. DNA of the CDR3: TGCGCCAGCAGCTTGTCCGGGGGTACCTACAATGAGCAGTTCTTC. The chain carries TRBV5-1 and TRBJ2-1; a weak D match, TRBD2 (6 bases). The germline CDR1 and CDR2 sequences are SGHRS and YFSETQ. This CDR3 region has 15 residues. V gave up 1 base and J gave up 2 bases, with 10 bases separating them.